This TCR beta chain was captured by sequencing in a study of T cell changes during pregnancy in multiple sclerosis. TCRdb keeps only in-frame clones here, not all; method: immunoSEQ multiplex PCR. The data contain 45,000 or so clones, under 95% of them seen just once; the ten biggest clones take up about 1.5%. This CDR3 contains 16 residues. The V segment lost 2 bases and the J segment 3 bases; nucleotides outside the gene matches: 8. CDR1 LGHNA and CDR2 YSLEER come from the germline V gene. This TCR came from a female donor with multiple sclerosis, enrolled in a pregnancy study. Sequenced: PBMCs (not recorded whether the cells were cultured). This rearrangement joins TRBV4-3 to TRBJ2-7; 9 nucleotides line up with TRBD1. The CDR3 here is CASSQQITGGDYEQYF. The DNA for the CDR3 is TGCGCCAGCAGCCAACAAATTACAGGGGGCGACTACGAGCAGTACTTC.